The 5 T cell receptor beta chains below all came from one sample that was sequenced in a study of cytomegalovirus exposure and HLA in healthy donors. The repertoire was sequenced with immunoSEQ multiplex PCR; TCRdb's copy has only in-frame clones and lacks some. There are 100,000 to 150,000 clones in the sample; 95% to 97% occur only once, and about 1.7% lies in the top ten. Input material: PBMCs. Source of these receptors: a man between 18 and 35 years old in good health and CMV-seronegative.

The J gene is TRBJ2-1, the V gene TRBV19; 11 positions agree with TRBD2. There are 17 residues in the CDR3. V lost 6 bases, J lost 0 bases, and 7 bases stayed unmatched. Germline V gene data show CDR1 as LNHDA and CDR2 as SQIVND (reference sequence). CDR3 sequence: CASRKLAGESSYNEQFF. The CDR3 DNA is TGTGCCAGTAGGAAACTAGCGGGAGAGAGCTCCTACAATGAGCAGTTCTTC.

Here the CDR3 reads CASSPGTVYGYTF. CDR3 sequence (DNA): TGTGCCAGCAGCCCGGGGACAGTCTATGGCTACACCTTC. The rearrangement links TRBV7-2 to TRBJ1-2; TRBD1 aligns across 7 bases. The CDR3 spans 13 residues. The junction had 4 bases not matched to a gene; V was cut back by 5 bases and J by 4 bases. Per the germline V gene, CDR1 is SGHTA and CDR2 is FQGNSA.

The chain carries TRBV28 and TRBJ1-2; D is perhaps TRBD1 (5 bases). Germline lookup yields CDR1 MDHEN and CDR2 SYDVKM. CDR3 length equals 15 residues. The germline V and J ends were trimmed by 6 bases and 4 bases, with 18 bases remaining between them. The CDR3 DNA sequence: TGTGCCAGCAGATCCTCCAGGGTCCCGTTCTATGGCTACACCTTC. It specifies CASRSSRVPFYGYTF.

The J gene is TRBJ2-7, the V gene TRBV19, with TRBD2 matching 7 bases. CDR3 length equals 15 residues. V dropped 1 base and J dropped 5; count of bases not matched to a gene: 8. Germline CDR1 LNHDA, CDR2 SQIVND (reference sequence). Here the CDR3 DNA reads TGTGCCAGTAGTATAGCCTCGACTAGCAGCCACGAGCAGTACTTC. The encoded protein is CASSIASTSSHEQYF.

J is TRBJ1-2 and V is TRBV9, with a possible D match to TRBD1 (5 bases). Germline V gives CDR1 SGDLS, CDR2 YYNGEE. This CDR3 spans 13 amino acids. V lost 1 base and J 9 bases, leaving 13 bases between the germline ends. CDR3 bases: TGTGCCAGCAGCGTAACGTCCTCAGGGAGCTACACCTTC. It codes for CASSVTSSGSYTF.